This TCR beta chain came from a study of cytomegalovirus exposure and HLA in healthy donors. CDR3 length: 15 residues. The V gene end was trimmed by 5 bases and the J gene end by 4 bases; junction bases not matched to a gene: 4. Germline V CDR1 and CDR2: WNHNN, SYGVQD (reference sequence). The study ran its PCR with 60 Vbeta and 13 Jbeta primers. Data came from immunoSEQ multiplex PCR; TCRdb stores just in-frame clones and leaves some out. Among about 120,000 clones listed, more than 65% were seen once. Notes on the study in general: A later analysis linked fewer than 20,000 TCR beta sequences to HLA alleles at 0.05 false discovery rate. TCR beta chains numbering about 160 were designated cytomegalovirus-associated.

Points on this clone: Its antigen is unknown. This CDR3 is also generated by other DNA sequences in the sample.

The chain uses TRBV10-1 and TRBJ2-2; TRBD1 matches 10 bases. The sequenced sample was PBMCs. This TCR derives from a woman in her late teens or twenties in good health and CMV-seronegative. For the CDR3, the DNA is TGCGCCAGCAGTAGAGACAGGGGGCTCACCGGGGAGCTGTTTTTT. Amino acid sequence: CASSRDRGLTGELFF.